This entry concerns a single T cell receptor (beta chain). TCRdb keeps only in-frame clones here, not all; method: immunoSEQ multiplex PCR. Of about 480,000 clones listed, 79% are singletons. This sample was included in a study of shared clonotypes between healthy human individuals. Germline CDR1 reads MNHEY; CDR2 reads SMNVEV (reference sequence). The CDR3 extends over 12 amino acids. Trimming left V 2 bases short and J 8 bases short, with 4 bases between. Sequenced: PBMCs. This TCR came from a woman aged 40 to 50 in good health. Some clones in this sample may be carry-over from other donors' samples. V gene TRBV27 combines with J gene TRBJ1-6; D call uncertain. CDR3 DNA sequence: TGTGCCAGCAGTTTAGGTTATTCACCCCTCCACTTT. This sequence encodes CASSLGYSPLHF.